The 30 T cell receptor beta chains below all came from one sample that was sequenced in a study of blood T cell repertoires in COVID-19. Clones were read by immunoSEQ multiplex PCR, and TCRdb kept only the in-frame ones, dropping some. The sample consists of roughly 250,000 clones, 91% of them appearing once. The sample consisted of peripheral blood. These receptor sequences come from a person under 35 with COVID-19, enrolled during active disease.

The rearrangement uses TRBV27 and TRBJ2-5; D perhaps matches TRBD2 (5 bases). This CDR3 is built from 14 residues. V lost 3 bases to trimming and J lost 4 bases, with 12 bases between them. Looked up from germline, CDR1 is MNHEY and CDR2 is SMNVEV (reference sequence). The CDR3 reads CASSFTRAGETQYF. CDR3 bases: TGTGCCAGCAGTTTCACCCGGGCGGGAGAGACCCAGTACTTC.

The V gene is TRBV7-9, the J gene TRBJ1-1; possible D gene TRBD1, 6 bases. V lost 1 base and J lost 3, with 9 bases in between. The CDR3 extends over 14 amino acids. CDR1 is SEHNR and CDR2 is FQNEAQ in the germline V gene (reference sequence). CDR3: CASSLVQGYTEAFF. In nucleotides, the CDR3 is TGTGCCAGCAGCTTAGTACAGGGATACACTGAAGCTTTCTTT. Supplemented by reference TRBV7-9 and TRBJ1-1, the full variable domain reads DTGVSQNPRHKITKRGQNVTFRCDPISEHNRLYWYRQTLGQGPEFLTYFQNEAQLEKSRLLSDRFSAERPKGSFSTLEIQRTEQGDSAMYLCASSLVQGYTEAFFGQGTRLTVV.

CDR3 in amino acids: CASSEASGTEAFF. Written as DNA, the CDR3 is TGTGCCAGCAGTGAAGCGTCCGGGACTGAAGCTTTCTTT. The rearrangement links TRBV2 to TRBJ1-1; D is uncertain. Trimming shortened V by 0 bases and J by 5 bases, and 7 bases separated the two germline ends. This CDR3 has 13 residues. Germline loops: CDR1 SNHLY, CDR2 FYNNEI.

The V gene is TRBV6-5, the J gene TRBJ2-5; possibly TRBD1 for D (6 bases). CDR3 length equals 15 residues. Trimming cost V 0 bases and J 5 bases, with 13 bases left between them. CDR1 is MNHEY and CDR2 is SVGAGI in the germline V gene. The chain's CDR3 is CASSYSTGSGETQYF. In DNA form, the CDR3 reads TGTGCCAGCAGTTACTCGACAGGAAGTGGCGAGACCCAGTACTTC.

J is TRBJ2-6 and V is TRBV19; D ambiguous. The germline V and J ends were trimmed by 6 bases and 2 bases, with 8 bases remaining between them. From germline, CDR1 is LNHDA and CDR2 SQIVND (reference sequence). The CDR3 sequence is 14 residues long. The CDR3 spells CASRGVPGANVLTF. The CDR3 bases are TGTGCCAGTAGGGGCGTCCCTGGGGCCAACGTCCTGACTTTC.

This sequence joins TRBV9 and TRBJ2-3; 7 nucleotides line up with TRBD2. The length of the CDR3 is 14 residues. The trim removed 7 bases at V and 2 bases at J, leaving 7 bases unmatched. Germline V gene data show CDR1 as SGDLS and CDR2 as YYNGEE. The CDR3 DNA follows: TGTGCCAGCTCGGCTAGCGGCCACACAGATACGCAGTATTTT. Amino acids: CASSASGHTDTQYF.

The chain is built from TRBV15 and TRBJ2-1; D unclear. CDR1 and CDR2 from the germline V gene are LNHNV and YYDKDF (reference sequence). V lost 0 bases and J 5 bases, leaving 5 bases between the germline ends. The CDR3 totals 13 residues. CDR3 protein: CATSREPNNEQFF. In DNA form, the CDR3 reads TGTGCCACCAGCAGAGAACCTAACAATGAGCAGTTCTTC.

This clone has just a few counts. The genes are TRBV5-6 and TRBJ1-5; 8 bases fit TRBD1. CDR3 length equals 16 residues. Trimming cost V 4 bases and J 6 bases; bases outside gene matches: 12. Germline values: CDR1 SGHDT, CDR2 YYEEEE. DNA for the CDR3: TGTGCCAGCAGCCGACAGGGGATCGGTAATACTCAGCCCCAGCATTTT. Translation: CASSRQGIGNTQPQHF.

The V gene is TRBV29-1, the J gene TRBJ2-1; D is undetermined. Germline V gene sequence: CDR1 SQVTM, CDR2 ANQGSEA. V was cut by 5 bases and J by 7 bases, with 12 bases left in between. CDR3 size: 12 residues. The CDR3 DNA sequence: TGCAGCGTTTTTGGCGGTTATAATGAGCAGTTCTTC. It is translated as CSVFGGYNEQFF.

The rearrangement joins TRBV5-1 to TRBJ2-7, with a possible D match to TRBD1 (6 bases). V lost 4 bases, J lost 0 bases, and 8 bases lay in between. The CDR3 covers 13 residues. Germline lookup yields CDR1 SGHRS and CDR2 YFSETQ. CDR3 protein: CASSPDSSYEQYF. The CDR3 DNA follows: TGCGCCAGCAGCCCGGACAGCTCCTACGAGCAGTACTTC.

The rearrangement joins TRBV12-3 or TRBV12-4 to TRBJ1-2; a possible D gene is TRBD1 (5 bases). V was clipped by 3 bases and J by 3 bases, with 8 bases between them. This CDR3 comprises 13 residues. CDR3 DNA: TGTGCCAGCAGTTTCGACAGACACTATGGCTACACCTTC. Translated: CASSFDRHYGYTF.

Here the CDR3 reads CASSADSILTYEQYF. As DNA, the CDR3 is TGTGCCAGCAGTGCAGACAGCATTCTTACCTACGAGCAGTACTTC. V gene TRBV25-1 combines with J gene TRBJ2-7, with a weak D call TRBD1 (5 bases). The CDR3 has 15 residues. The germline CDR1 and CDR2 sequences are MGHDK and SYGVNS. V lost 4 bases and J lost 2, with 15 bases in between.

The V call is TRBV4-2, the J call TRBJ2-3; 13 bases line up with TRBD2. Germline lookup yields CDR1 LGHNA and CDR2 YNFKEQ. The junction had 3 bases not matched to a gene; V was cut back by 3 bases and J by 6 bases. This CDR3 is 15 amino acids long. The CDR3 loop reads CASSQGLAGPDTQYF. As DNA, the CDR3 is TGTGCCAGCAGCCAGGGACTAGCGGGACCCGATACGCAGTATTTT.

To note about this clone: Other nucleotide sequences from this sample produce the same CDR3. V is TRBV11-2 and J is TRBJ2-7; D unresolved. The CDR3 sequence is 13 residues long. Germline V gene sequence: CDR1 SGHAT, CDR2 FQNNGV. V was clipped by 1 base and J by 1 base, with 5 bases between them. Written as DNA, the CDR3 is TGTGCCAGCAGCTTAGGCGGATCCTACGAGCAGTACTTC. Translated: CASSLGGSYEQYF.

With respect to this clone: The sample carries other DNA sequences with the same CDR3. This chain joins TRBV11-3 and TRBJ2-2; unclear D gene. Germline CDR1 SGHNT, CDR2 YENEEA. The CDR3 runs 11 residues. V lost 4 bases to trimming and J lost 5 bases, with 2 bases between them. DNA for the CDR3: TGTGCCAGCAGCTCTACCGGGGAGCTGTTTTTT. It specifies CASSSTGELFF.

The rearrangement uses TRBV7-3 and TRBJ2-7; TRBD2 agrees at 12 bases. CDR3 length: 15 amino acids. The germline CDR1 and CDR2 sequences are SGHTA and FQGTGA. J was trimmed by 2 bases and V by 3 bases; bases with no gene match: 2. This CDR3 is CASSLTSGGTYEQYF. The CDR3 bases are TGTGCCAGCAGCTTGACTAGCGGGGGCACCTACGAGCAGTACTTC. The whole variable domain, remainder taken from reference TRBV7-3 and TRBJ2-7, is GAGVSQTPSNKVTEKGKYVELRCDPISGHTALYWYRQSLGQGPEFLIYFQGTGAADDSGLPNDRFFAVRPEGSVSTLKIQRTERGDSAVYLCASSLTSGGTYEQYFGPGTRLTVT.

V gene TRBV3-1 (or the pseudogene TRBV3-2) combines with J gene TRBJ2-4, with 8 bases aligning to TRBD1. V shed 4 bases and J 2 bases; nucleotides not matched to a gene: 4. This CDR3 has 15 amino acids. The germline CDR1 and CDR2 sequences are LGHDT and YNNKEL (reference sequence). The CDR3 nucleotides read TGTGCCAGCAGCCGCCAGGGGGCGACCAAAAACATTCAGTACTTC. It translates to CASSRQGATKNIQYF.

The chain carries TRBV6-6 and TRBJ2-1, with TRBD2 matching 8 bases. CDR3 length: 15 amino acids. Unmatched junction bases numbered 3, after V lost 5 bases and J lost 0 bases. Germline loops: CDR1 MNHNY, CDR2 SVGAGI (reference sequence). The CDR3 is CASSTGTSSYNEQFF. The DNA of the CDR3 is TGTGCCAGCAGTACCGGGACTAGCTCCTACAATGAGCAGTTCTTC.

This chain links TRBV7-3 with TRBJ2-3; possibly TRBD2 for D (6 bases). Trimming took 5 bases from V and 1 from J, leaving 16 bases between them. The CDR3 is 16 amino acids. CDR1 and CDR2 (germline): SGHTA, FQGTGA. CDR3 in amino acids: CASSPKGGGGTDTQYF. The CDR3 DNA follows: TGTGCCAGCAGCCCCAAGGGCGGAGGGGGCACAGATACGCAGTATTTT.

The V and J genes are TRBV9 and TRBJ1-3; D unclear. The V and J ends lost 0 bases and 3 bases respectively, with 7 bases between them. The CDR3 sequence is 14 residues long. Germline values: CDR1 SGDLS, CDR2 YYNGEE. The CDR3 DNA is TGTGCCAGCAGCGTAGTGCGGCTTGGAAACACCATATATTTT. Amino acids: CASSVVRLGNTIYF.

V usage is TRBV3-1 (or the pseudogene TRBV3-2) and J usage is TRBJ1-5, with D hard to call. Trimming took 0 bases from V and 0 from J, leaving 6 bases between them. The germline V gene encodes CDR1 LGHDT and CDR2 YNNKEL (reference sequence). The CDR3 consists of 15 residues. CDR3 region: CASSQDFYSNQPQHF. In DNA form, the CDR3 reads TGTGCCAGCAGCCAAGACTTCTATAGCAATCAGCCCCAGCATTTT.

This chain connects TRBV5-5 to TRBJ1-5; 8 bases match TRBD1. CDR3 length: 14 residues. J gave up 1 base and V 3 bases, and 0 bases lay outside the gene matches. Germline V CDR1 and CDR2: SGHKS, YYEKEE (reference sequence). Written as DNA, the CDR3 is TGTGCCAGCAGCTCAGGGGGCAGCAATCAGCCCCAGCATTTT. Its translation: CASSSGGSNQPQHF.

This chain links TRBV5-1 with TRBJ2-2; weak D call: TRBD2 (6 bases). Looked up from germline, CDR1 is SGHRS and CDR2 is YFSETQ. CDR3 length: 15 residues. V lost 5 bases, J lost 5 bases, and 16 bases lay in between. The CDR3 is CASSPSEVGTGELFF. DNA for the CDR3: TGCGCCAGCAGTCCTAGCGAGGTTGGAACCGGGGAGCTGTTTTTT.

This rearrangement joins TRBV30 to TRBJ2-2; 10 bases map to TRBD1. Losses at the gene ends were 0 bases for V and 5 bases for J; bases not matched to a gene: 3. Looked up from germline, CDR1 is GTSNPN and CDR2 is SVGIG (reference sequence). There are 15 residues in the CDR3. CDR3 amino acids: CAWSVGDRGTGELFF. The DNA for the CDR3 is TGTGCCTGGAGTGTTGGGGACAGGGGTACCGGGGAGCTGTTTTTT.

The CDR3 reads CASRPGLAGGNTGELFF. CDR3 bases: TGTGCCAGCAGGCCCGGACTAGCGGGAGGTAACACCGGGGAGCTGTTTTTT. V and J are TRBV7-9 and TRBJ2-2; TRBD2 aligns across 14 bases. Germline CDR1 and CDR2: SEHNR and FQNEAQ (reference sequence). This CDR3 region has 17 residues. Trimming cost V 6 bases and J 2 bases; bases outside gene matches: 5.

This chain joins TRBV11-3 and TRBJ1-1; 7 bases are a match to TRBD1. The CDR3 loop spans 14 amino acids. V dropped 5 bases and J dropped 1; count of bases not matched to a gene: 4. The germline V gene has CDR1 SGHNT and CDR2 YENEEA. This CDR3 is CASSAGGTNTEAFF. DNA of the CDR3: TGTGCCAGCAGCGCAGGGGGGACGAACACTGAAGCTTTCTTT.

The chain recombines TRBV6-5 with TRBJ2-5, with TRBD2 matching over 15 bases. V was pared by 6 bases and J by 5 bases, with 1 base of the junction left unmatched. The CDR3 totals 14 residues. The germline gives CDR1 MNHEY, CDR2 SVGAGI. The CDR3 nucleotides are TGTGCCAGCAGCGGACTAGCGGGAGGGGAGACCCAGTACTTC. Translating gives CASSGLAGGETQYF.

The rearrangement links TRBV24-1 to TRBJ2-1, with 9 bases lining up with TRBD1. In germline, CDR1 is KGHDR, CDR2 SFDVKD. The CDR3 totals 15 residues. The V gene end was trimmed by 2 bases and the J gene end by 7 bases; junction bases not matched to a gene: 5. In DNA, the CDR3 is TGTGCCACCAGTGATTCGGGACAGGGACGGAATGAGCAGTTCTTC. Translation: CATSDSGQGRNEQFF.

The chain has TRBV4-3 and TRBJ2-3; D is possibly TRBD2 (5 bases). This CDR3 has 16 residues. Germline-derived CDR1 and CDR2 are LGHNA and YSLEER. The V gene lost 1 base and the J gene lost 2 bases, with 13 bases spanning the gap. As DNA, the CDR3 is TGCGCCAGCAGCCAAGTCCTCGCGGGTGCCACAGATACGCAGTATTTT. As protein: CASSQVLAGATDTQYF.

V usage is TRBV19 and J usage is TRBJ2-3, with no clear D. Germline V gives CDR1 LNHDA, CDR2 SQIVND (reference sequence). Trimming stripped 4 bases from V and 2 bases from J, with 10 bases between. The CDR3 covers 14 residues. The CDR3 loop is CASSRVAATDTQYF. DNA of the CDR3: TGTGCCAGTAGTAGGGTGGCGGCCACAGATACGCAGTATTTT.